This T cell receptor beta chain stems from a study of technical replicates of blood from a few donors. Data came from immunoSEQ multiplex PCR; TCRdb stores just in-frame clones and leaves some out. The sample shows more than 65,000 clones, approximately 95% of them seen only once. Deletions cut 7 bases from V and 1 base from J, with 11 bases between. The germline gives CDR1 LNHDA, CDR2 SQIVND (reference sequence). The CDR3 is 14 amino acids. Sequencing was carried out using T cells isolated from PBMCs. V usage is TRBV19 and J usage is TRBJ1-5, with D uncertain. This receptor was taken from a human donor in good health. The CDR3 nucleotides read TGTGCCAGTATGACGGGTGGGAGCAATCAGCCCCAGCATTTT. Amino acids: CASMTGGSNQPQHF. Full variable domain (rest looked up from reference TRBV19 and TRBJ1-5): DGGITQSPKYLFRKEGQNVTLSCEQNLNHDAMYWYRQDPGQGLRLIYYSQIVNDFQKGDIAEGYSVSREKKESFPLTVTSAQKNPTAFYLCASMTGGSNQPQHFGDGTRLSIL.